This T cell receptor beta chain was captured by sequencing in a study of T cell responses to AZD1222 COVID-19 vaccine. Study-wide results and caveats: Sampling captured repertoires only after the peak T cell response. The CD4 TCRs associated with vaccination extended across spike and predominated at 160-218 and 743-854. Rises in breadth and depth of Spike-specific TCRs came after two AZD1222 doses. Reportedly, nearly half the spike-specific TCRs target unmutated variant regions.

Assay: immunoSEQ multiplex PCR; the TCRdb copy retains only in-frame clones and omits some. Of roughly 120,000 clones in the sample, over 75% were seen once. This CDR3 is built from 19 residues. From germline, CDR1 is MGHRA and CDR2 YSYEKL. Trimming removed 1 base at V and 0 bases at J, with 19 bases between. Comments on this clone: Its target is not known.

This TCR derives from an adult in good health. The V and J genes are TRBV4-1 and TRBJ2-1; possible D gene TRBD2, 5 bases. The sequences come from peripheral blood, collected on day 0 of AZD1222 vaccination. CDR3 in amino acids: CASSQVQRMGPSSYNEQFF. DNA for the CDR3: TGCGCCAGCAGCCAAGTACAGCGGATGGGCCCTAGCTCCTACAATGAGCAGTTCTTC.